The entry below gives a single TCR beta chain sequence along with its context. This clonotype was seen more than once but under ten times. This receptor's antigen is unknown. Qualities for individual bases were not recorded, and no much larger clone is one base off. The library came from 5' RACE. The instrument was an Illumina HiSeq 2500. A second PCR of 7 to 11 cycles was performed with a sample-barcoded 5' primer and a J-beta primer mix. A template-switch 5' adaptor carrying 12 random nucleotides introduced a unique molecular identifier onto each TCR beta cDNA molecule. At least 2.5 million CDR3-containing paired-end reads were obtained from each sample. All of the RNA was converted into first-strand cDNA using the Mint cDNA synthesis kit, with a TRBC-specific oligonucleotide serving as the primer. Following uracil-DNA glycosylase treatment, all cDNA underwent a first 18-cycle PCR with the universal primers M1SS and BC2_uni_R. The original pipeline was this. For normalization, 1 million high-quality reads, each with a distinct molecular identifier, were randomly selected from each sample. Instead of being binned into consensus sequences, reads that shared molecular identifiers were thrown out. MiTCR, set to a Q25 quality threshold and the strictest error-elimination algorithm, was used for CDR3 identification, clonotype clustering and error correction. A nonparametric unseen species model using Euler transformation provided a lower-bound estimate of total TCR beta diversity. In TCRdb, the public reads were trimmed at Q25 with fastp and aligned with MiXCR, with productive beta chains retained. Here each entry gathers all rows of one CDR3 protein and keeps the most common genes and DNA. These V and J calls derive from TCRdb rather than the authors' analysis. The sample yields about 1.6 million distinct CDR3 sequences; 34% were counted once. Roughly 10% of the sample goes to the ten largest clones.

The data originate from a study of blood T cells in healthy people across ages (dated by TCRdb to the mid-2010s). The study in broad terms: Template switching captured roughly one uniquely barcoded TCR beta cDNA molecule per two T cells in model experiments. Four age groups were formed from the donors: young (average roughly 15 years), middle-aged (more than 35), aged (under 70) and long-lived (approximately 80). To avoid experimental bias, donors of different ages were randomly spread across the sequencing lanes. Using deep sequencing normalized with unique cDNA molecular identifiers, the study measured how TCR beta repertoire diversity changes with age. Two additional independent replicas of 1 million unique cDNA reads from the same blood draw were analyzed for two donors (one aged 18 to 29 and one aged 80 or older).

The CDR3 measures 16 amino acids from cysteine to phenylalanine. Only CDR3 DNA is held: 48 bases, read in frame from base 1. V loses 3 bases, J loses 7 bases, and the germline ends lie 19 bases apart. The CDR1 and CDR2 encoded by the germline V gene (reference sequence) are LNHDA and SQIVND. Study-level results and caveats: Observed TCR beta diversity per million T cells fell roughly linearly with age, and a significant reduction was already apparent by age roughly 40. Donor CMV infection status was unknown, potentially confounding age-related changes in expanded clonotypes. There was a strong correlation between observed TCR beta diversity and the percentage of naive T cells measured by flow cytometry. Estimates of total diversity based on one million sequenced T cells were considered lower bounds and underestimates. Compared with the aged group, the long-lived group had more naive CD4+ T cells, fewer expanded clones and increased TCR diversity, a pattern suggesting age selection. Because profiling used bulk unsorted PBMCs, naive and antigen-experienced compartments could not be compared conclusively.

Systemically healthy Caucasian individuals from Russia, 35 to 50 in total and aged about 6 to 95 years, were included as donors. About 9.8 milliliters of peripheral blood were drawn from each donor into EDTA-treated Vacutainer tubes. PBMCs were isolated by Ficoll-Paque density-gradient centrifugation, with at least 7 million obtained per sample. Total RNA, at least 5 micrograms per sample, was extracted from PBMCs with Trizol reagent. For every donor, flow cytometry on a PBMC aliquot measured the percentage of naive CD45RAhigh/CD27high T cells. Sequenced: blood. The TCR originated in a woman in her twenties or thirties in good health. The chain couples TRBV19 to TRBJ2-1; the best D guess is TRBD2, with 7 bases matching. The DNA sequence follows: TGTGCCAGTAGTATCCCCCGGGGGGCGTTTGAGAATGAGCAGTTCTTC. Its protein reads: CASSIPRGAFENEQFF.